This TCR beta chain was captured in a study of blood T cell repertoires in COVID-19. Study details: Collection of acute and convalescent COVID-19 samples took place in the United States, Italy and Spain.

Germline CDR1 and CDR2: ENHRY and SYGVKD. The CDR3 totals 15 residues. J gave up 8 bases and V 4 bases, and 8 bases lay outside the gene matches. Authors' methods: Nucleated cell number was recorded as an estimate derived from reference gene primer amplification. Assay: immunoSEQ multiplex PCR; the TCRdb copy retains only in-frame clones and omits some. V and J calls plus clone size are reproduced from that table; the DNA served to infer D and trimming. The table includes 220,000 or so clones, 82% detected once. The sequencing sample was made of peripheral blood. The TCR originated in a woman at least 80 years old with acute or convalescent COVID-19. The genes are TRBV10-3 and TRBJ2-1; 10 bases are shared with TRBD2. The CDR3 DNA is TGTGCCATCAGTGCAGCTAGCGGGAGTTCATATGAGCAGTTCTTC. Translating gives CAISAASGSSYEQFF.